The clone carrying this T cell receptor (beta chain) was seen a few times. Antigen: not known. The V and J ends lost 0 bases and 4 bases respectively, with 13 bases between them. The CDR3 is 16 residues long. Germline V gene data show CDR1 as LNHNV and CDR2 as YYDKDF (reference sequence). PCR was performed a second time for 7 to 11 cycles using a sample-barcoded 5' primer and a J-beta primer mix. MiXCR was run by TCRdb on the 5' RACE reads, yielding one entry per CDR3 protein. Counted here are some 1.6 million distinct CDR3 sequences, roughly a third occurring once; the ten biggest clones make up about 11%. The data stem from a study of blood T cells in healthy people across ages. Points from the study as a whole: There were more naive CD4+ cells and higher diversity in long-lived donors than in aged donors. Shifts in expanded clonotypes may have been confounded by donor CMV status, which was unknown.

Each sample gave at least 6.5 million isolated PBMCs. The TCR originated in a woman younger than 45 in good health. The sequenced sample was blood. The chain employs TRBV15 and TRBJ2-1, with D tentatively TRBD2 (6 bases). The CDR3 nucleotides read TGTGCCACCAGCAGAGAATCCCAGCGGGCGTACAATGAGCAGTTCTTC. Translated, it gives CATSRESQRAYNEQFF.